Below, 18 T cell receptor beta chains from the same sample are listed, as sequenced in a study of response to subunit inactivated influenza vaccine. TCRdb reanalysed the RT-PCR reads using MiXCR and keeps one entry per CDR3 protein. The data hold some 500,000 distinct CDR3 sequences, with 16% observed a single time. Here the sequenced sample was CD4+ T cells sorted from PBMCs, taken 23 to 25 months after vaccination. These receptors were taken from a man between 45 and 75 years old who received an inactivated influenza vaccine.

This clonotype has a handful of counts. The chain has TRBV20-1 and TRBJ2-1; D remains unclear. The germline CDR1 and CDR2 sequences are DFQATT and SNEGSKA (reference sequence). The CDR3 consists of 12 residues. Trimming stripped 6 bases from V and 8 bases from J, with 14 bases between. The CDR3 DNA sequence: TGCAGTGCCCAGGCAGCTCTCTATGAGCAGTTCTTC. Its protein product is CSAQAALYEQFF.

V gene TRBV9 combines with J gene TRBJ1-4, with 8 bases identical to TRBD1. Unmatched junction bases numbered 3, after V lost 2 bases and J lost 6 bases. The length of the CDR3 is 14 residues. Germline V gene lookup returns CDR1 SGDLS and CDR2 YYNGEE. The CDR3 sequence: CASSVGQGYEKLFF. The CDR3 DNA follows: TGTGCCAGCAGCGTTGGACAGGGTTATGAAAAACTGTTTTTT.

The chain carries TRBV19 and TRBJ2-6; D is ambiguous. There are 14 residues in the CDR3. Germline V CDR1 and CDR2: LNHDA, SQIVND (reference sequence). V was shortened by 7 bases and J by 4 bases, with 11 bases between the two germline ends. The CDR3 loop reads CASTSRGGANVLTF. CDR3 coding DNA: TGTGCCAGTACCTCGCGCGGAGGGGCCAACGTCCTGACTTTC.

This chain joins TRBV18 and TRBJ2-1; D may be TRBD2 (7 bases). V gave up 2 bases and J gave up 10 bases, with 12 bases separating them. The CDR3 covers 13 residues. Germline V gene data show CDR1 as KGHSH and CDR2 as LQKENI. The CDR3 reads CASSPKGGVEQFF. CDR3 sequence (DNA): TGTGCCAGCTCACCAAAAGGGGGGGTCGAGCAGTTCTTC.

This clonotype showed up just a few times. The V gene is TRBV11-2, the J gene TRBJ1-6, with D possibly TRBD1 on 5 matching bases. V was clipped by 4 bases and J by 5 bases, with 12 bases between them. Germline V gene lookup returns CDR1 SGHAT and CDR2 FQNNGV. The CDR3 contains 15 residues. The CDR3 reads CASSYGQTDNSPLHF. The CDR3 coding sequence is TGTGCCAGCAGCTACGGACAAACGGATAATTCACCCCTCCACTTT.

There are many counts of this clonotype. The chain links TRBV29-1 to TRBJ1-4; possible D gene TRBD1, 5 bases. The CDR3 has 14 amino acids. Trimming pared 2 bases from V and 7 bases from J, leaving 14 bases between. Germline CDR1 is SQVTM and CDR2 is ANQGSEA. The CDR3 nucleotides read TGCAGCGTTGAAAGGGACGGCACGGGTGAAAAACTGTTTTTT. Translated: CSVERDGTGEKLFF.

The CDR3, as DNA: TGTGCCTGGAGTGGAGCGGTGCTTCCTAACACCGGGGAGCTGTTTTTT. This sequence encodes CAWSGAVLPNTGELFF. V and J are TRBV30 and TRBJ2-2; TRBD2 is a possible D gene (5 bases). V lost 1 base and J lost 2, with 14 bases in between. Germline V gives CDR1 GTSNPN, CDR2 SVGIG (reference sequence). There are 16 residues in the CDR3.

This chain joins TRBV12-3 or TRBV12-4 and TRBJ2-3; D is possibly TRBD2 (6 bases). The CDR3 contains 15 residues. V lost 3 bases and J lost 3, with 13 bases in between. CDR3 residues: CASSLFAGITDTQYF. CDR3 in DNA: TGTGCCAGCAGTTTGTTCGCGGGGATAACAGATACGCAGTATTTT.

This clonotype was seen a handful of times. The V and J genes are TRBV4-2 and TRBJ2-1; D uncertain. The germline CDR1 and CDR2 sequences are LGHNA and YNFKEQ. Trimming shortened V by 1 base and J by 5 bases, and 9 bases separated the two germline ends. This CDR3 contains 14 residues. The CDR3 sequence: CASSQVGPNNEQFF. CDR3 in DNA: TGTGCCAGCAGCCAAGTAGGGCCCAACAATGAGCAGTTCTTC.

In this sample, this clonotype turned up a few times. This chain joins TRBV6-1 and TRBJ2-3; weak D call: TRBD1 (6 bases). The CDR3 covers 14 residues. The ends were cut back, 8 bases at V and 2 bases at J, with 14 bases in the middle. The germline V gene encodes CDR1 MNHNS and CDR2 SASEGT. CDR3 sequence (DNA): TGTGCCAGCGGGGGACATGGGTTCACAGATACGCAGTATTTT. Translated, it gives CASGGHGFTDTQYF.

This clonotype was detected ten times or more. The V call is TRBV28, the J call TRBJ2-7, with D possibly being TRBD2 (7 bases). The ends were cut back, 2 bases at V and 1 base at J, with 12 bases in the middle. CDR3 length: 15 amino acids. Germline V CDR1 and CDR2: MDHEN, SYDVKM. CDR3 coding DNA: TGTGCCAGCAGTTTAAGGGGGGGCGGTTCCTACGAGCAGTACTTC. As protein: CASSLRGGGSYEQYF.

This clonotype was counted only a few times. The V gene is TRBV5-1, the J gene TRBJ2-3; 7 bases match TRBD2. J gave up 0 bases and V 0 bases, and 4 bases lay outside the gene matches. The CDR3 contains 16 residues. CDR1 is SGHRS and CDR2 is YFSETQ in the germline V gene. DNA for the CDR3: TGCGCCAGCAGCTTGGATCCTAGCGGCAGCACAGATACGCAGTATTTT. This sequence encodes CASSLDPSGSTDTQYF.

The J gene is TRBJ2-3, the V gene TRBV6-5, with TRBD2 matching 14 bases. The CDR3 is 17 residues long. The J segment lost 0 bases and the V segment lost 10 bases, leaving 9 bases of the junction unmatched. Germline-derived CDR1 and CDR2 are MNHEY and SVGAGI. CDR3 loop: CATIRTSGGRSTDTQYF. In DNA, the CDR3 is TGTGCCACCATTAGGACTAGCGGGGGGCGTAGCACAGATACGCAGTATTTT.

J is TRBJ2-1 and V is TRBV29-1; 8 nucleotides agree with TRBD2. V lost 7 bases, J lost 3 bases, and 14 bases stayed unmatched. The length of the CDR3 is 16 residues. The germline CDR1 and CDR2 sequences are SQVTM and ANQGSEA. The CDR3 bases are TGCAGCGCCTATCCTTCCCATAGCGGGAACTACAATGAGCAGTTCTTC. Protein sequence: CSAYPSHSGNYNEQFF.

This clonotype was counted ten times or more. The V gene is TRBV5-1, the J gene TRBJ2-5; D possibly corresponds to TRBD2 (6 bases). Germline V gene sequence: CDR1 SGHRS, CDR2 YFSETQ. V lost 4 bases, J lost 5 bases, and 18 bases lay in between. This CDR3 is built from 15 residues. CDR3 sequence: CASSKGTESRETQYF. The CDR3 DNA follows: TGCGCCAGCAGCAAAGGGACTGAGAGTAGGGAGACCCAGTACTTC.

This clonotype was detected a few times. This rearrangement joins TRBV10-3 to TRBJ1-1, with D possibly being TRBD1 (6 bases). With 3 bases removed from V and 1 base from J, the gap between germline ends came to 12 bases. Germline V gene lookup returns CDR1 ENHRY and CDR2 SYGVKD. This CDR3 has 15 residues. The CDR3 loop reads CAISDPGTPNTEAFF. CDR3 nucleotides: TGTGCCATCAGTGATCCCGGGACACCGAACACTGAAGCTTTCTTT.

This clonotype has more than one count but fewer than ten. The chain employs TRBV11-2 and TRBJ1-1, with TRBD1 identical over 8 bases. The J segment lost 4 bases and the V segment lost 5 bases, leaving 6 bases of the junction unmatched. Germline-derived CDR1 and CDR2 are SGHAT and FQNNGV. The CDR3 sequence is 14 residues long. The CDR3 DNA is TGTGCCAGCAGCCCACAGGGGGGGGTCACTGAAGCTTTCTTT. This gives the protein CASSPQGGVTEAFF.

This clonotype was picked up a small number of times. This sequence joins TRBV4-2 and TRBJ1-3; no reliable D call. The CDR3 extends over 15 amino acids. V lost 0 bases and J lost 1, with 7 bases in between. Germline V gives CDR1 LGHNA, CDR2 YNFKEQ. CDR3 coding DNA: TGTGCCAGCAGCCAAGATTTGGGGTCTGGAAACACCATATATTTT. As protein: CASSQDLGSGNTIYF.